This record concerns one T cell receptor (beta chain) sequence. Its antigen is undetermined. Regarding treatment: oral pan-JAK inhibitor, 5-10 mg twice daily. CDR1 is SGHRS, CDR2 YFSETQ, per germline. Trimming stripped 3 bases from V and 5 bases from J, with 11 bases between. CDR3 size: 14 residues. The sequencing template was cDNA reverse transcribed from extracted RNA. Using immunoSEQ multiplex PCR, the repertoire was profiled, and TCRdb retains in-frame clones only, with some absent. Here the sample spans 190,000 or so clones, around 58% being singletons. This entry belongs to a study of CD8+ T cells in alopecia areata. Study-wide results and limits: Tofacitinib delivered significant drops in scalp clonality and in expanded CD8+ clones among the top 100.

The TCR was taken from a human donor with alopecia areata. The V call is TRBV5-1, the J call TRBJ2-2; tentatively, D is TRBD2 (6 bases). Sequences were derived from CD8+ T cells sorted from blood, sampled at week 24, from a patient treated with tofacitinib. The CDR3 loop is CASSWDLQTGELFF. The CDR3 DNA sequence: TGCGCCAGCAGCTGGGACTTACAAACCGGGGAGCTGTTTTTT.